A selection of T cell receptor beta chains follows, all from one sample in a study of chemoradiotherapy in HPV16-positive cancers. Sequencing was performed with immunoSEQ multiplex PCR; in TCRdb, only in-frame clones are kept and a portion is missing. The data hold several thousand clones, with about three quarters observed a single time. The sample was tumor tissue, taken from a patient who underwent chemoradiotherapy. The receptors here all came from a human donor with HPV-associated anogenital cancer. Both conserved end residues are part of each CDR3. D genes are given only for firm matches. Clone size appears in some rows only: once, few, many, or a class for an expanded clone.

v_gene	abundance	j_gene	d_gene	CDR3nt	CDR3aa
TRBV5-1	.	TRBJ2-3	.	TGCGCCAGCAGTCGCGGGGAGATCACAGATACGCAGTATTTT	CASSRGEITDTQYF
TRBV7-9	.	TRBJ1-3	TRBD1	TGTGCCAGCAGCTCAGGGGGGTATGGAAACACCATATATTTT	CASSSGGYGNTIYF
TRBV11-2	.	TRBJ1-1	.	TGTGCCAGCAGCACCCACACTGAAGCTTTCTTT	CASSTHTEAFF
TRBV5-4	.	TRBJ2-5	TRBD2	TGTGCCAGCAGCTTGGGGGGAGCGGGGGCCGGACAAGAGACCCAGTACTTC	CASSLGGAGAGQETQYF
TRBV13	.	TRBJ2-7	TRBD2	TGTGCCAGCAGCCCGACCTATAGCGGGAGCTCAGGCGAGCAGTACTTC	CASSPTYSGSSGEQYF
TRBV10-1	.	TRBJ1-5	TRBD1	TGCGCCATCGAACAGGGGCCCCATAGCAATCAGCCCCAGCATTTT	CAIEQGPHSNQPQHF
TRBV30	few	TRBJ2-7	.	TGTGCCTGGAGCGCGTCGACCTGGAGCTCCTACGAGCAGTACTTC	CAWSASTWSSYEQYF
TRBV27	.	TRBJ2-1	.	TGTGCCAGCAGTTTAGCAGCGCAGGGATACAATGAGCAGTTCTTC	CASSLAAQGYNEQFF
TRBV19	.	TRBJ2-1	TRBD2	TGTGCCAGCGGGACTAGCGGGTACAATGAGCAGTTCTTC	CASGTSGYNEQFF
TRBV5-6	.	TRBJ2-7	TRBD1	TGTGCCAGCAGCTGGATCTACAGGGGGCACTACGAGCAGTACTTC	CASSWIYRGHYEQYF
TRBV6-4	.	TRBJ2-3	TRBD2	TGTGCCAGCAGTGAGCGGGAGGCAGATACGCAGTATTTT	CASSEREADTQYF
TRBV2	.	TRBJ1-2	.	TGTGCCAGCAGTGAAGCGCTTCAGGGGCCCTATGGCTACACCTTC	CASSEALQGPYGYTF
TRBV2	few	TRBJ2-7	TRBD1	TGTGCCAGCAGACTGGGGGACAGGCAGTACTTC	CASRLGDRQYF
TRBV5-4	.	TRBJ2-2	.	TGTGCCAGCAGCTCTCAGTGGGGAACCACCGGGGAGCTGTTTTTT	CASSSQWGTTGELFF
TRBV21-1	large	TRBJ1-1	.	TGTGCCAGCAGCACGCGTGAAGCTTTCTTT	CASSTREAFF
TRBV6-1	.	TRBJ2-3	TRBD2	TGTGCCAGCAGTGAAGGGGGGACTAGCGCTCCCACAGATACGCAGTATTTT	CASSEGGTSAPTDTQYF
TRBV5-1	.	TRBJ1-6	.	TGCGCCAGCAGCTTATTGCCAGATATAGATTCACCCCTCCACTTT	CASSLLPDIDSPLHF
TRBV5-1	.	TRBJ2-3	TRBD1	TGCGCCAGCAGCTTGAGGGGACAGGTGAGAGATACGCAGTATTTT	CASSLRGQVRDTQYF
TRBV4-2	.	TRBJ1-1	.	TGTGCCAGCAGCCAAGAAGGGCGCAACACTGAAGCTTTCTTT	CASSQEGRNTEAFF
TRBV7-2	.	TRBJ2-7	TRBD1	TGTGCCAGCAGCTTCCCTTCGGGGGACAGGGGCTACGAGCAGTACTTC	CASSFPSGDRGYEQYF
TRBV7-2	.	TRBJ2-2	.	TGTGCCAGCACCCCCCCGCCGGGGGTCGGGGAGCTGTTTTTT	CASTPPPGVGELFF
TRBV6-1	.	TRBJ1-6	.	TGTGCCAGCTCCCGGGTGGGGAGTTCACCCCTCCACTTT	CASSRVGSSPLHF
TRBV10-2	.	TRBJ2-5	.	TGCGCCAGCAGTGAGTCGACGTTCAGGAGGCCTCAAGAGACCCAGTACTTC	CASSESTFRRPQETQYF
TRBV6-5	.	TRBJ2-1	.	TGTGCCAGCAGTTACTCGAGTAGCGGTAACAATGAGCAGTTCTTC	CASSYSSSGNNEQFF
TRBV29-1	.	TRBJ2-3	.	TGCAGCGTTGAAATAACGGCCACAGATACGCAGTATTTT	CSVEITATDTQYF
TRBV5-1	few	TRBJ2-3	.	TGCGCCAGCAGCTTGGTTCTCGAGGGGGGGACAGATACGCAGTATTTT	CASSLVLEGGTDTQYF
TRBV2	.	TRBJ1-2	.	TGTGCCAGCAGTGATGAGGGCTGGAACTATGGCTACACCTTC	CASSDEGWNYGYTF
TRBV19	.	TRBJ1-4	TRBD1	TGTGCCAGCCGGGACAGGGGGCTTACGAGCGGTGAAAAACTGTTTTTT	CASRDRGLTSGEKLFF
TRBV5-5	.	TRBJ2-7	.	TGTGCCAGCAGCTTGGAAGCCATGCCGGCCGAGCAGTACTTC	CASSLEAMPAEQYF
TRBV7-2	.	TRBJ2-1	.	TGTGCCAGCAGCCCTATGGCCGGAGAGGCATATGAGCAGTTCTTC	CASSPMAGEAYEQFF
TRBV5-1	few	TRBJ1-6	.	TGCGCCAGCAGCTTGGCCGGGCGTTTTGATTCACCCCTCCACTTT	CASSLAGRFDSPLHF
TRBV10-1	.	TRBJ2-1	TRBD1	TGCGCCAGCAGGGGGGACAGGGACGTCGATGAGCAGTTCTTC	CASRGDRDVDEQFF
TRBV9	.	TRBJ2-1	.	TGTGCCAGCAGCGTAGAAGATTATTCGCATGAGCAGTTCTTC	CASSVEDYSHEQFF
TRBV5-1	.	TRBJ1-1	.	TGCGCCAGCAGCTCAGTTCTCTCGGTGAACACTGAAGCTTTCTTT	CASSSVLSVNTEAFF
TRBV13	.	TRBJ2-7	.	TGTGCCAGCAGCCCGGGGGTGGCAGGCTACGAGCAGTACTTC	CASSPGVAGYEQYF
TRBV7-9	.	TRBJ2-7	.	TGTGCCAGCAACCGCCATTCCTACGAGCAGTACTTC	CASNRHSYEQYF
TRBV18	.	TRBJ2-3	TRBD2	TGTGCCAGCTCACCAAGCGGGGGTTCTAGCACAGATACGCAGTATTTT	CASSPSGGSSTDTQYF
TRBV7-2	.	TRBJ2-2	.	TGTGCCAGCAGCTTATGGGGGGCGAACACCGGGGAGCTGTTTTTT	CASSLWGANTGELFF
TRBV28	.	TRBJ1-2	TRBD1	TGTGCCAGCAGTTTAGAGGGGGCCTTCCACGGCTACACCTTC	CASSLEGAFHGYTF
TRBV18	.	TRBJ2-7	TRBD2	TGTGCCAGCTCACCCGGGGGAGCGGGAGTCCACGAGCAGTACTTC	CASSPGGAGVHEQYF
TRBV19	.	TRBJ2-2	.	TGTGCCAGTAGTCCCCCCGACGGAGACACCGGGGAGCTGTTTTTT	CASSPPDGDTGELFF
TRBV7-2	.	TRBJ2-6	.	TGTGCCAGCAGCTACAACATGCAGGGAACTGGGGCCAACGTCCTGACTTTC	CASSYNMQGTGANVLTF
TRBV5-6	.	TRBJ2-1	.	TGTGCCAGCAGCTTGGCCGTATGGAGGGGTAGTTGGAATGAGCAGTTCTTC	CASSLAVWRGSWNEQFF
TRBV19	once	TRBJ1-1	.	TGTGCCAGTAGTATTCACATGAACACTGAAGCTTTCTTT	CASSIHMNTEAFF
TRBV14	.	TRBJ2-1	.	TGTGCCAGCAGCCCCTTGTTCAGGGGTCCAACCTACAATGAGCAGTTCTTC	CASSPLFRGPTYNEQFF
TRBV7-2	.	TRBJ2-2	TRBD2	TGTGCCAGCAGCATAAGGACTAGCGGGTCCGGGGAGCTGTTTTTT	CASSIRTSGSGELFF
TRBV7-2	.	TRBJ2-2	TRBD1	TGTGCCACCCGGACAGGGCAACACACCGGGGAGCTGTTTTTT	CATRTGQHTGELFF
TRBV27	.	TRBJ1-5	.	TGTGCCGCGGGGGGCAATCAGCCCCAGCATTTT	CAAGGNQPQHF
TRBV5-1	.	TRBJ2-2	.	TGCGCCAGCAAGGGCCTCGGGGAGCTGTTTTTT	CASKGLGELFF
TRBV2	.	TRBJ2-3	.	TGTGCCAGCACCCAGGCGCTAGACCAGACAGATACGCAGTATTTT	CASTQALDQTDTQYF
TRBV5-1	.	TRBJ2-1	.	TGCGCCAGCGGGGATTACAATGAGCAGTTCTTC	CASGDYNEQFF
TRBV25-1	few	TRBJ2-1	TRBD2	TGTGCCAGCAGTGAAGGTAGCGGGATAAACTATGAGCAGTTCTTC	CASSEGSGINYEQFF
TRBV30	.	TRBJ2-5	.	TGTGCCTGGAGTCCTAGGGAGACCCAGTACTTC	CAWSPRETQYF
TRBV7-2	.	TRBJ2-7	TRBD2	TGTGCCAGCAGCTTAGCCGCGGGGGGCTCAATCTACGAGCAGTACTTC	CASSLAAGGSIYEQYF
TRBV30	.	TRBJ2-1	.	TGTGCCTGGAGCGTCGGGACATTGAAAAATGAGCAGTTCTTC	CAWSVGTLKNEQFF
TRBV7-3	.	TRBJ2-5	.	TGTGCCAGCAGCCCGAACGGAGGAGGGGGGACCCAGTACTTC	CASSPNGGGGTQYF
TRBV6-1	.	TRBJ1-1	.	TGTGCCAGCCATAATGACATCATGAACACTGAAGCTTTCTTT	CASHNDIMNTEAFF